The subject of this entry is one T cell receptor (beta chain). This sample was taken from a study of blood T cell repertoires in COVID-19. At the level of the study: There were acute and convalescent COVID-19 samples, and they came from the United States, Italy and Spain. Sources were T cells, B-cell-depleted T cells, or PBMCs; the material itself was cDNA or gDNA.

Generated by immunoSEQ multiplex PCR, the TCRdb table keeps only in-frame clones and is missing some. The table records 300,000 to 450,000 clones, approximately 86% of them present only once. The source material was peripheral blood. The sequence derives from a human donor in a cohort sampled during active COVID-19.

CDR3 residues: CAWINVEDYGYTF. DNA for the CDR3: TGTGCCTGGATAAATGTAGAGGACTATGGCTACACCTTC. This chain links TRBV30 with TRBJ1-2; D not certain. Germline-derived CDR1 and CDR2 are GTSNPN and SVGIG (reference sequence). V dropped 4 bases and J dropped 3 bases, with 12 bases sitting between them. This CDR3 spans 13 amino acids.